The rows below give T cell receptor beta chains drawn from one sample of a study of regulatory T cells in long-lasting Graves disease. TCRdb re-derived calls from the multiplex PCR reads in MiXCR, one entry per CDR3 protein. This table holds 420,000 or so distinct CDR3 sequences, 15% to 20% found once. The same sample was also used in a study of T cells in Graves' hyperthyroidism and ophthalmopathy.

Sequenced here: peripheral blood mononuclear cells (PBMCs), sampled at new diagnosis, from a patient treated with antithyroid drugs. These receptor sequences come from a woman aged 18-29 years with Graves disease. Each CDR3 is given with its conserved first and last residue. The D gene is left open where the match is weak. Size values are once, few and many counts, or a class for expanded clones, and some rows have none.

cdr3_length	v_call	d_call	j_call	clone_size	cdr3_nt	cdr3_aa
13	TRBV6-2/TRBV6-3	TRBD1	TRBJ1-2	.	TGTGCCAGCATCCCGGACAGGGCGGATGGCTACACCTTC	CASIPDRADGYTF
13	TRBV6-1	TRBD1	TRBJ1-2	many	TGTGCCAGCGGGCGGACAGGGGGTTATGGCTACACCTTC	CASGRTGGYGYTF
13	TRBV20-1	TRBD1	TRBJ1-2	many	TGCAGTGCTGGGACAGGCGGCTTCTATGGCTACACCTTC	CSAGTGGFYGYTF
16	TRBV9	.	TRBJ2-1	.	TGTGCCAGCAGCGTATCCTCCGGGGGTTCCTCGCATGAGCAGTTCTTC	CASSVSSGGSSHEQFF
20	TRBV6-1	.	TRBJ2-3	many	TGTGCCAGCACCTCTAATGCCCTAGGACCAAAGCCACCCATACAACATACGCAGTATTTT	CASTSNALGPKPPIQHTQYF
15	TRBV4-1	TRBD1	TRBJ1-6	few	TGCGCCAGCAGCCCATCCGGGACAGGGACCTCACCCCTCCACTTT	CASSPSGTGTSPLHF
16	TRBV12-3/TRBV12-4	.	TRBJ1-3	many	TGTGCCAGCAGTTTGATCGGGGGAAAGAAGGGAAACACCATATATTTT	CASSLIGGKKGNTIYF
14	TRBV7-3	TRBD2	TRBJ2-3	.	TGTGCCAGCAGCTTAGGGGGACTAATAGATACGCAGTATTTT	CASSLGGLIDTQYF
15	TRBV6-2/TRBV6-3	.	TRBJ1-5	.	TGTGCCAGCAGCTGGGACCGGTATAGCAATCAGCCCCAGCATTTT	CASSWDRYSNQPQHF
15	TRBV20-1	TRBD1	TRBJ1-6	many	TGCAGTGCTGTTGACAGGGGGCTAGGTAATTCACCCCTCCACTTT	CSAVDRGLGNSPLHF
14	TRBV28	TRBD2	TRBJ2-1	many	TGTGCCAGCAGTTCGGGACTAGCGAACAATGAGCAGTTCTTC	CASSSGLANNEQFF
17	TRBV10-3	TRBD2	TRBJ2-1	many	TGTGCCATCAGAAAGACAGAACTAGCGGGAGGAAACAATGAGCAGTTCTTC	CAIRKTELAGGNNEQFF
14	TRBV2	TRBD1	TRBJ2-1	many	TGTGCCAGCATTTGGACAGGGGGCCGCAATGAGCAGTTCTTC	CASIWTGGRNEQFF
15	TRBV28	.	TRBJ2-2	.	TGTGGCAGCAGCCGACTACGTATTAACACCGGGGAGCTGTTTTTT	CGSSRLRINTGELFF
13	TRBV29-1	.	TRBJ2-1	few	TGCAGCGTTTGGGTAGCGGACTACAATGAGCAGTTCTTC	CSVWVADYNEQFF
15	TRBV5-1	.	TRBJ1-1	few	TGCGCCAGCAGAGCAACAGGAGATCTGAACACTGAAGCTTTCTTT	CASRATGDLNTEAFF
13	TRBV20-1	.	TRBJ2-1	many	TGCAGTGCTACGCAGGCCGGTTACAATGAGCAGTTCTTC	CSATQAGYNEQFF
15	TRBV6-2/TRBV6-3	TRBD1	TRBJ2-5	few	TGTGCCAGCAGGATGACAGGGGTCTTCCAAGAGACCCAGTACTTC	CASRMTGVFQETQYF
16	TRBV4-1	TRBD2	TRBJ2-1	.	TGCGCCAGCAGCCTTGCGACTAGCGGCTCCTACAATGAGCAGTTCTTC	CASSLATSGSYNEQFF
11	TRBV28	.	TRBJ2-7	many	TGTGCCAGCAGGTCCGTGTACGAGCAGTACTTC	CASRSVYEQYF
16	TRBV12-3/TRBV12-4	.	TRBJ1-1	many	TGTGCCAGCAGTTTAGAGGGGCCGGGGGTTAGCACTGAAGCTTTCTTT	CASSLEGPGVSTEAFF
14	TRBV6-5	.	TRBJ1-1	many	TGTGCCAGCAGTTACACTTCCTCAAACACTGAAGCTTTCTTT	CASSYTSSNTEAFF
16	TRBV28	TRBD2	TRBJ2-7	.	TGTGCCAGCAGTTTGGGAGGACTAGCGCCCCACCGCGAGCAGTACTTC	CASSLGGLAPHREQYF
13	TRBV7-2	.	TRBJ1-5	few	TGTGCCAGCAGCTGGGGTCAAGATCAGCCCCAGCATTTT	CASSWGQDQPQHF
16	TRBV4-2	.	TRBJ1-4	.	TGTGCCAGCAGCCAAGAGCTTGCTTCCGCGCGGGAAAAACTGTTTTTT	CASSQELASAREKLFF
14	TRBV7-8	.	TRBJ2-1	.	TGTGCCAGCAGCTTAGCGGGCAGGGGGGATGAGCAGTTCTTC	CASSLAGRGDEQFF
15	TRBV7-6	TRBD2	TRBJ2-2	.	TGTGCCAGCAGCCAAGGACTAGCGGGTAACGGGGAGCTGTTTTTT	CASSQGLAGNGELFF
16	TRBV10-3	.	TRBJ2-4	.	TGTGCCATCAGTGAGTCGCGGGACAGAGCTAAGGGCATTCAGTACTTC	CAISESRDRAKGIQYF
14	TRBV28	.	TRBJ2-7	many	TGTGCCAGCAGTTACCGGGGACTTCATTACGAGCAGTACTTC	CASSYRGLHYEQYF
14	TRBV11-2	TRBD1	TRBJ2-3	many	TGTGCCAGCAGCATCGGACAGGGGACAGATACGCAGTATTTT	CASSIGQGTDTQYF
13	TRBV28	.	TRBJ1-2	.	TGTGCCAGCAGTTTTGGAGGGTTCTATGGCTACACCTTC	CASSFGGFYGYTF
14	TRBV20-1	.	TRBJ2-1	many	TGCAGTGCTAGAGATCCGGACAGATACAATGAGCAGTTCTTC	CSARDPDRYNEQFF
16	TRBV11-2	.	TRBJ2-3	many	TGTGCCAGCAGCTCCCCTTGGGCTAGGGACACAGATACGCAGTATTTT	CASSSPWARDTDTQYF
14	TRBV28	TRBD1	TRBJ1-2	many	TGTGCCAGCAGTTCCGGGACAGGAAACTATGGCTACACCTTC	CASSSGTGNYGYTF
15	TRBV11-2	TRBD2	TRBJ2-1	many	TGTGCCAGCAGCTGGACTAGCGGGAAAGGGAATGAGCAGTTCTTC	CASSWTSGKGNEQFF
12	TRBV5-1	.	TRBJ2-1	few	TGCGCCAGCAGCTCGGGGATGGTTGAGCAGTTCTTC	CASSSGMVEQFF
14	TRBV6-1	.	TRBJ1-4	many	TGTGCCAGCAGGATACAGGGATCTAATGAAAAACTGTTTTTT	CASRIQGSNEKLFF
11	TRBV30	.	TRBJ2-7	few	TGTGCCTGGAGCCCCGACTACGAGCAGTACTTC	CAWSPDYEQYF